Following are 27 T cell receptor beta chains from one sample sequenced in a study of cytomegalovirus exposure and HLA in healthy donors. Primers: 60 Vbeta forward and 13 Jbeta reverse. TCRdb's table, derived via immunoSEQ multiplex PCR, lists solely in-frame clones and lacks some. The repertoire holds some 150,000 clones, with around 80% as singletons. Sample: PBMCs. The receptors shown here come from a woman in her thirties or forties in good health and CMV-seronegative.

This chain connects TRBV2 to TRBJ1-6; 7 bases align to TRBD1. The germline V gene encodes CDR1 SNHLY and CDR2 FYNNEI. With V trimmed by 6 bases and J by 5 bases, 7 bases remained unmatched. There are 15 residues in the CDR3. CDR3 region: CASSEQGPDNSPLHF. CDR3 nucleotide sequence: TGTGCCAGCAGCGAACAGGGGCCAGATAATTCACCCCTCCACTTT.

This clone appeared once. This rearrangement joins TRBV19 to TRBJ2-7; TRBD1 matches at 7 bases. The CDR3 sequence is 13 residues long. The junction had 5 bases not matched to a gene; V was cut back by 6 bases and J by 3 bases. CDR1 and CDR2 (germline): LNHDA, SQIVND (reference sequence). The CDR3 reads CASRSRDSYEQYF. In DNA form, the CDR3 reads TGTGCCAGTAGGTCCCGGGACAGCTACGAGCAGTACTTC. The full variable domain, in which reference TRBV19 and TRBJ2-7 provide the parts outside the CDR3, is DGGITQSPKYLFRKEGQNVTLSCEQNLNHDAMYWYRQDPGQGLRLIYYSQIVNDFQKGDIAEGYSVSREKKESFPLTVTSAQKNPTAFYLCASRSRDSYEQYFGPGTRLTVT.

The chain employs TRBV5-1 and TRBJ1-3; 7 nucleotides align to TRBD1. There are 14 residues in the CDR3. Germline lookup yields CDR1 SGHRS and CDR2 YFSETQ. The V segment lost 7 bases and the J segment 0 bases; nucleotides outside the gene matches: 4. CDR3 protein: CASWTGISGNTIYF. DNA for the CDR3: TGCGCCAGCTGGACAGGCATCTCTGGAAACACCATATATTTT.

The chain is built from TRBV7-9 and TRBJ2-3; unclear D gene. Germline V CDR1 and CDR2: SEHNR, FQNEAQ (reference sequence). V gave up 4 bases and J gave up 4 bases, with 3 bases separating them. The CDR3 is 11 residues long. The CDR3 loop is CASSSADTQYF. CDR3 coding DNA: TGTGCCAGCAGCTCGGCAGATACGCAGTATTTT.

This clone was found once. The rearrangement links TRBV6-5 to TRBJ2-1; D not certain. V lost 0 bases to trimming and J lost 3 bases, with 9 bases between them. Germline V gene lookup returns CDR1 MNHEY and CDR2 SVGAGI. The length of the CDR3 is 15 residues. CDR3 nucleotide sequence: TGTGCCAGCAGTTACTCGTCCCCTAGCTACAATGAGCAGTTCTTC. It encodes CASSYSSPSYNEQFF.

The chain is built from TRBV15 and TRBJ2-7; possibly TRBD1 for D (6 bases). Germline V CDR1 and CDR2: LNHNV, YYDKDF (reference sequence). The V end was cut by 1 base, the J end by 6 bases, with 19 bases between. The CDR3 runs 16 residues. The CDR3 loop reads CATSRGSLRGQGEQYF. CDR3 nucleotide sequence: TGTGCCACCAGCAGAGGTTCCCTCAGGGGTCAGGGCGAGCAGTACTTC.

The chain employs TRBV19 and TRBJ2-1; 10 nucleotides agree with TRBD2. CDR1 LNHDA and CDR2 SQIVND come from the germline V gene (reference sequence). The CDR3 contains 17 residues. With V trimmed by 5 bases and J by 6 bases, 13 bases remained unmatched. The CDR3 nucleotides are TGTGCCAGTAGTGGTCCTAGGCTAGCGGGAGTGGGCAATGAGCAGTTCTTC. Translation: CASSGPRLAGVGNEQFF.

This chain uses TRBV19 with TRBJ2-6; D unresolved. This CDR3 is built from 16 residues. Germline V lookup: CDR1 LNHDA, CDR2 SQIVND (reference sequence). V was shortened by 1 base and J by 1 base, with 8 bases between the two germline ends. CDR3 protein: CASSIGRLSGANVLTF. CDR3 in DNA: TGTGCCAGTAGTATAGGCAGGCTATCTGGGGCCAACGTCCTGACTTTC. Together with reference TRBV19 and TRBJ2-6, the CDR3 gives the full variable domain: DGGITQSPKYLFRKEGQNVTLSCEQNLNHDAMYWYRQDPGQGLRLIYYSQIVNDFQKGDIAEGYSVSREKKESFPLTVTSAQKNPTAFYLCASSIGRLSGANVLTFGAGSRLTVL.

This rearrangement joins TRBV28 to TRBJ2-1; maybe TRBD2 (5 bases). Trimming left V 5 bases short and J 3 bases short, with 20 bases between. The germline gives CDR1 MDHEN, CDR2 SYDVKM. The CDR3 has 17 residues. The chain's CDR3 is CASSHRPGILFYNEQFF. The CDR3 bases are TGTGCCAGCAGTCACCGTCCGGGGATTTTGTTCTACAATGAGCAGTTCTTC. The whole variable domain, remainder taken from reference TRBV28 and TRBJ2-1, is DVKVTQSSRYLVKRTGEKVFLECVQDMDHENMFWYRQDPGLGLRLIYFSYDVKMKEKGDIPEGYSVSREKKERFSLILESASTNQTSMYLCASSHRPGILFYNEQFFGPGTRLTVL.

The CDR3 loop reads CSARERDTQYF. The CDR3, as DNA: TGCAGTGCGCGGGAGAGGGATACGCAGTATTTT. The V call is TRBV20-1, the J call TRBJ2-3, with 7 positions matching TRBD2. Germline CDR1 is DFQATT and CDR2 is SNEGSKA (reference sequence). CDR3 length equals 11 residues. Germline trimming cut 6 bases from V and 6 bases from J; bases unmatched to any gene: 3.

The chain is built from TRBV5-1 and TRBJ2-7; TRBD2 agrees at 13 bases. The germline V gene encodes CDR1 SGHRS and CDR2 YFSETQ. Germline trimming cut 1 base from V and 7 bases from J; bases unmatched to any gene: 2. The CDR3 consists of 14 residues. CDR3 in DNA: TGCGCCAGCAGCTTGCGGGGACTAGCGGGAGAGCAGTACTTC. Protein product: CASSLRGLAGEQYF.

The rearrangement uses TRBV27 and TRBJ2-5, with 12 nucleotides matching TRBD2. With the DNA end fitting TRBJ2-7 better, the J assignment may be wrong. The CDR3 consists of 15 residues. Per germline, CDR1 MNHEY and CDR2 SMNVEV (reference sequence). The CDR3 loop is CASSQGLAGAYEQYF. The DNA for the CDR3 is TGTGCCAGCAGTCAGGGACTAGCGGGTGCCTACGAGCAGTACTTC.

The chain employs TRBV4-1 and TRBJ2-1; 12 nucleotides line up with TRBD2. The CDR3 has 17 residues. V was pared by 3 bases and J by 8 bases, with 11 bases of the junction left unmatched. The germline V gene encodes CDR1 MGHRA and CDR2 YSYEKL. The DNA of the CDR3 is TGCGCCAGCAGCCACCGTGAACTAGCGGGAGGCCTGCATGAGCAGTTCTTC. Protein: CASSHRELAGGLHEQFF.

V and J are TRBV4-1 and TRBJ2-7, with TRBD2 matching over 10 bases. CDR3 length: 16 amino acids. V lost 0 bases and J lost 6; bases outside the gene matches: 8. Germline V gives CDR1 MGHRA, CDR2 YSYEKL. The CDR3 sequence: CASSQDWLAGESEQYF. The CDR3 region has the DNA TGCGCCAGCAGCCAAGATTGGCTAGCGGGAGAATCCGAGCAGTACTTC.

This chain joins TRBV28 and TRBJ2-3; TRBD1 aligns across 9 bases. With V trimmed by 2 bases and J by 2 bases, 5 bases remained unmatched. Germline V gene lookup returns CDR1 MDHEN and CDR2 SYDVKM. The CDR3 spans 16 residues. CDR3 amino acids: CASSLTGGFPTDTQYF. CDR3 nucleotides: TGTGCCAGCAGTTTAACAGGGGGCTTTCCCACAGATACGCAGTATTTT.

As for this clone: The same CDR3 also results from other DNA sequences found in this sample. The CDR3 nucleotides read TGTGCCAGCAGTCTAACAGGGGCTGACTATGGCTACACCTTC. Its translation is CASSLTGADYGYTF. This sequence joins TRBV27 and TRBJ1-2, with 7 bases identical to TRBD1. Germline trimming cut 5 bases from V and 3 bases from J; bases unmatched to any gene: 6. Germline values: CDR1 MNHEY, CDR2 SMNVEV (reference sequence). The CDR3 is 14 amino acids.

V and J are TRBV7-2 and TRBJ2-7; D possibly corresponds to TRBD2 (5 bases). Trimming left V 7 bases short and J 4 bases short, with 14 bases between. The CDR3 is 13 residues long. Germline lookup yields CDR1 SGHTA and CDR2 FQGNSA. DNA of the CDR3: TGTGCCAGCACCCATGGGCGGGCGTACGAGCAGTACTTC. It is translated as CASTHGRAYEQYF. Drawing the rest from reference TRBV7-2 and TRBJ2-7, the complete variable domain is GAGVSQSPSNKVTEKGKDVELRCDPISGHTALYWYRQSLGQGLEFLIYFQGNSAPDKSGLPSDRFSAERTGGSVSTLTIQRTQQEDSAVYLCASTHGRAYEQYFGPGTRLTVT.

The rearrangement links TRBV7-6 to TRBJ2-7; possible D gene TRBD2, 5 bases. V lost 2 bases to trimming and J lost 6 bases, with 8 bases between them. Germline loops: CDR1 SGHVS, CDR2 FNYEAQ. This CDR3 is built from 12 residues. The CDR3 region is CASSLSGSEQYF. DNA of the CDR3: TGTGCCAGCAGCTTATCGGGGTCCGAGCAGTACTTC.

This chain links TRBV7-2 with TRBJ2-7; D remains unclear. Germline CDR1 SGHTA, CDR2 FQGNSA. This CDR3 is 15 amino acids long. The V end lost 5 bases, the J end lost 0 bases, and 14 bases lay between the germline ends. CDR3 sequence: CASSLRISPSYEQYF. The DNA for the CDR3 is TGTGCCAGCAGCCTAAGAATTTCACCCTCCTACGAGCAGTACTTC. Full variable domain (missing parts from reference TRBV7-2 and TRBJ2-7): GAGVSQSPSNKVTEKGKDVELRCDPISGHTALYWYRQSLGQGLEFLIYFQGNSAPDKSGLPSDRFSAERTGGSVSTLTIQRTQQEDSAVYLCASSLRISPSYEQYFGPGTRLTVT.

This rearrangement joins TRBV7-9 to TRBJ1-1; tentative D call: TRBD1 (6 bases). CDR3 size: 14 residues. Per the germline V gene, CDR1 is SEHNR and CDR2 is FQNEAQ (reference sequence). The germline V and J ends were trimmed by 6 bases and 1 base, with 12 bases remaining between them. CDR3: CASRGDNWNTEAFF. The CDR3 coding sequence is TGTGCCAGCAGGGGGGACAACTGGAACACTGAAGCTTTCTTT.

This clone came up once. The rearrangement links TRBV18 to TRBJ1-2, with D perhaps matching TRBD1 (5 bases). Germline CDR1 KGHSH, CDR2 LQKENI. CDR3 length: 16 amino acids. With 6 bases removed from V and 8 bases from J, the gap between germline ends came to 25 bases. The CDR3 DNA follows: TGTGCCAGCTCTCAAAACTCAGGACACGCCAATAGGGGCTACACCTTC. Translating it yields CASSQNSGHANRGYTF.

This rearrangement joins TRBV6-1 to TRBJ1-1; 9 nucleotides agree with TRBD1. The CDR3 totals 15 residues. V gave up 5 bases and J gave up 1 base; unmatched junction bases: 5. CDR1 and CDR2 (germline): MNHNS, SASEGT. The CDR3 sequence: CASSTQGQGNTEAFF. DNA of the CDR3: TGTGCCAGCAGTACCCAGGGACAGGGGAACACTGAAGCTTTCTTT.

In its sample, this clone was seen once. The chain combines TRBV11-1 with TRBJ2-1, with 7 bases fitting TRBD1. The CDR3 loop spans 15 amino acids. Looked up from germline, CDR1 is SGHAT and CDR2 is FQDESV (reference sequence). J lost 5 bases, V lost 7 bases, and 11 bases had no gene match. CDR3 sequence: CASTVRDRINNEQFF. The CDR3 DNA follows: TGTGCCAGCACCGTCCGGGACAGAATTAACAATGAGCAGTTCTTC.

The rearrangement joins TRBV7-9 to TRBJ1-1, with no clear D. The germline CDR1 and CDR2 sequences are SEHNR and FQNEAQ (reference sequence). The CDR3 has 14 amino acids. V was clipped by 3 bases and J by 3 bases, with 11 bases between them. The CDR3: CASSFEGFYTEAFF. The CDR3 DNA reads TGTGCCAGCAGCTTTGAGGGTTTTTACACTGAAGCTTTCTTT.

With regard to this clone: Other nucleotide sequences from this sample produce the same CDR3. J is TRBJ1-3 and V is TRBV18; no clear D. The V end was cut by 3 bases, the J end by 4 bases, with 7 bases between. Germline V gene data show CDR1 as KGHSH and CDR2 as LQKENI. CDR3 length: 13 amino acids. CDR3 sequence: CASSPRQGNTIYF. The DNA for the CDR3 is TGTGCCAGCTCACCCCGACAAGGAAACACCATATATTTT.

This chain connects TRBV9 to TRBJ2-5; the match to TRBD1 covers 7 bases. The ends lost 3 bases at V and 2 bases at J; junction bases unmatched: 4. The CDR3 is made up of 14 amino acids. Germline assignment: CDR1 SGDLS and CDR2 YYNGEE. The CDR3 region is CASSGGQLQETQYF. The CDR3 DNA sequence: TGTGCCAGCAGCGGGGGACAGCTACAAGAGACCCAGTACTTC. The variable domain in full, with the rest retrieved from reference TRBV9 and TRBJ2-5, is DSGVTQTPKHLITATGQRVTLRCSPRSGDLSVYWYQQSLDQGLQFLIQYYNGEERAKGNILERFSAQQFPDLHSELNLSSLELGDSALYFCASSGGQLQETQYFGPGTRLLVL.

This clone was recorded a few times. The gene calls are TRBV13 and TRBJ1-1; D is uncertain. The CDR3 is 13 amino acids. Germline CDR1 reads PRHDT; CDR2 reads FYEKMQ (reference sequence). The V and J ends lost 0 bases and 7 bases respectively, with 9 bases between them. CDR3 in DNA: TGTGCCAGCAGCTTAGGGCCCCGGGGTGAAGCTTTCTTT. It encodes CASSLGPRGEAFF.